These T cell receptor beta chains were read from a single sample in a study of cytomegalovirus exposure and HLA in healthy donors. Clones were read by immunoSEQ multiplex PCR, and TCRdb kept only the in-frame ones, dropping some. The sample yields 160,000 or so clones, nearly 80% seen once. Sequenced: PBMCs. These receptors were obtained from a man aged 18 to 30 in good health and CMV-seropositive. Each CDR3 is given with its conserved first and last residue. Fields, in order: D gene, clone size, J gene, V gene, CDR3 DNA, CDR3 protein. D genes are given only for firm matches. Some rows mark clone size as missing; the rest say once, few, many or name a class of expanded clone.

-,-,TRBJ2-7,TRBV29-1,TGCAGCGTGGCCAACTACCCCCTAGACAGAAGGGGCCCCTACGAGCAGTACTTC,CSVANYPLDRRGPYEQYF
TRBD2,many,TRBJ2-1,TRBV15,TGTGCCACCAGCAAGACTAGCGGGAGTTCCAATGAGCAGTTCTTC,CATSKTSGSSNEQFF
-,few,TRBJ2-5,TRBV9,TGTGCCAGCACCCGCACGGTGGTTGCGAAGGAGACCCAGTACTTC,CASTRTVVAKETQYF
-,-,TRBJ1-5,TRBV30,TGTGCCTGGAGTGTATCAGGGTCCAATCAGCCCCAGCATTTT,CAWSVSGSNQPQHF
TRBD1,-,TRBJ2-2,TRBV2,TGTGCCAGCAGTGAAGGAGGGGGCTCCACCGGGGAGCTGTTTTTT,CASSEGGGSTGELFF
TRBD2,-,TRBJ2-7,TRBV6-1,TGTGCCAGCAGTGAGGCCGGGACTACCTACGAGCAGTACTTC,CASSEAGTTYEQYF
TRBD1,few,TRBJ2-7,TRBV6-6,TGTGCCATCAAATACAGGGGATTCTTCGAGCAGTACTTC,CAIKYRGFFEQYF
-,-,TRBJ1-5,TRBV11-3,TGTGCCAGTCCTCTTGCCCTGGCGGCTGCCAATCAGCCCCAGCATTTT,CASPLALAAANQPQHF
-,-,TRBJ1-5,TRBV5-1,TGCGCCAGCAGCGAAGGGGATCGGCATCAGCCCCAGCATTTT,CASSEGDRHQPQHF
-,-,TRBJ1-2,TRBV5-1,TGCGCCAGCAGCTTGGGCAGGGGTGTTCGTGAGGGCTACACCTTC,CASSLGRGVREGYTF
TRBD1,-,TRBJ1-5,TRBV5-8,TGTGCCAGCCGGGGGACAGGGGGACAGCCCCAGCATTTT,CASRGTGGQPQHF
-,-,TRBJ2-3,TRBV5-4,TGTGCCAGCAGCACCTCAGGGGTTACAGATACGCAGTATTTT,CASSTSGVTDTQYF
TRBD1,-,TRBJ1-6,TRBV11-1,TGTGCCAGCAGCGCGCGGGACAGGGTGGGATCACCCCTCCACTTT,CASSARDRVGSPLHF
TRBD2,-,TRBJ2-1,TRBV10-3,TGTGCCATCAGTGAGTCGACAATTGCGGGGGTCGATGAGCAGTTCTTC,CAISESTIAGVDEQFF
-,-,TRBJ1-5,TRBV18,TGTGCCAGCTCACCCCGAGAGGAAGGCAATCAGCCCCAGCATTTT,CASSPREEGNQPQHF
TRBD1,-,TRBJ1-4,TRBV5-1,TGCGCCAGCAGCGGGGGACAGGGGGCAGGTGAAAAACTGTTTTTT,CASSGGQGAGEKLFF
-,-,TRBJ1-1,TRBV29-1,TGCAGCGTTTCGGACAGAATAATGAACACTGAAGCTTTCTTT,CSVSDRIMNTEAFF
-,-,TRBJ2-1,TRBV5-4,TGTGCCAGCAGCTTGCCGGGACTGACACAGCACAATGAGCAGTTCTTC,CASSLPGLTQHNEQFF
TRBD1,-,TRBJ2-3,TRBV5-1,TGCGCCAGCAGCTTTTGGGACAGGGGGCGGGGTACGCAGTATTTT,CASSFWDRGRGTQYF
-,-,TRBJ1-2,TRBV6-1,TGTGCCAGCAGTGAATCGGGGGGTAACTATGGCTACACCTTC,CASSESGGNYGYTF
TRBD2,-,TRBJ2-7,TRBV27,TGTGCCAGCAGGGTCTCGCGGGAGGCAGTCTACGAGCAGTACTTC,CASRVSREAVYEQYF
-,-,TRBJ2-3,TRBV15,TGTGCCACCAGCAGAGGTAGAAGCACAGATACGCAGTATTTT,CATSRGRSTDTQYF
-,-,TRBJ2-7,TRBV19,TGTGCCAGTAGTATGACGGGTCGCTACGAGCAGTACTTC,CASSMTGRYEQYF
TRBD2,few,TRBJ2-7,TRBV6-5,TGTGCCAGCAGTTCACGACTAGCGGGGGACCCACTCGAGCAGTACTTC,CASSSRLAGDPLEQYF
-,-,TRBJ2-1,TRBV7-9,TGTGCCAGCAGCTTAGGACAGAATGAGCAGTTCTTC,CASSLGQNEQFF
TRBD2,-,TRBJ2-2,TRBV9,TGTGCCAGCAGCGTAGGCCTAGCGGGGCGACGGCACACCGGGGAGCTGTTTTTT,CASSVGLAGRRHTGELFF
-,-,TRBJ1-4,TRBV19,TGTGCCAGTAGTAACCGACAGGATAATGAAAAACTGTTTTTT,CASSNRQDNEKLFF
TRBD2,-,TRBJ2-4,TRBV5-6,TGTGCCAGCAGCCCTAACCTTTTACTAGCGCCGACTCCTCAGTACTTC,CASSPNLLLAPTPQYF
TRBD1,-,TRBJ2-2,TRBV28,TGTGCCAGCAGTAACCCCGACAGGGGAGTTCAACTTACAACTGGGGAGCTGTTTTTT,CASSNPDRGVQLTTGELFF
TRBD2,-,TRBJ2-3,TRBV11-2,TGTGCCAGCAGCCCAAGCCTACTAGCGGGGGGACGCACAGATACGCAGTATTTT,CASSPSLLAGGRTDTQYF
-,-,TRBJ2-7,TRBV4-2,TGTGCCAGCAGCCAAGTCCCAAGCGTAAGCTCCTACGAGCAGTACTTC,CASSQVPSVSSYEQYF
TRBD2,-,TRBJ2-7,TRBV6-6,TGTGCCAGCACGGGGGGACTGAACGAGCAGTACTTC,CASTGGLNEQYF
-,once,TRBJ2-3,TRBV30,TGTGCCTGGGTTCCTAGCACAGATACGCAGTATTTT,CAWVPSTDTQYF
-,few,TRBJ2-1,TRBV7-6,TGTGCCAGCAGTCTCGGGACTCACTCCTACAATGAGCAGTTCTTC,CASSLGTHSYNEQFF
TRBD1,-,TRBJ2-2,TRBV7-6,TGTGCCAGCAGCATGGGACAGGCCACCGGGGAGCTGTTTTTT,CASSMGQATGELFF
-,-,TRBJ2-5,TRBV5-4,TGTGCCAGCAGCTTGGGAGGGGGGGAAGAGACCCAGTACTTC,CASSLGGGEETQYF
TRBD2,-,TRBJ2-1,TRBV5-1,TGCGCCAGCAGCTTGGAAACGCGGGGGGCTTACAATGAGCAGTTCTTC,CASSLETRGAYNEQFF
-,-,TRBJ2-1,TRBV4-1,TGCGCCAGCAGCCACCAATATATCAGGAATGAGCAGTTCTTC,CASSHQYIRNEQFF
TRBD2,-,TRBJ2-4,TRBV7-8,TGTGCCAGCAGCTCCTTACAGAGGGCTAGCGGGGGGGCCGCAAAAAACATTCAGTACTTC,CASSSLQRASGGAAKNIQYF